The TCR beta chain described here comes from a study of T cell responses to AZD1222 COVID-19 vaccine. General study results and limits: Reports indicate that nearly half of spike-specific TCRs are directed at unmutated variant regions. Only five or six AZD1222 recipients were seropositive at baseline.

With respect to this clone: Its antigen is unknown.

TCRdb keeps only in-frame clones here, not all; method: immunoSEQ multiplex PCR. The sample includes a few hundred thousand clones, 90% to 95% of them seen just once. The source was peripheral blood, collected on day 0 of AZD1222 vaccination. The TCR originated in an adult in good health.

CDR3 DNA sequence: TGTGCCAGCTCACCACCGTCATCCACCCCAGCTCCCTTGAACACTGAAGCTTTCTTT. Residues: CASSPPSSTPAPLNTEAFF. The V call is TRBV18, the J call TRBJ1-1, with D hard to call. The CDR3 has 19 residues. Germline values: CDR1 KGHSH, CDR2 LQKENI. The ends were cut back, 0 bases at V and 0 bases at J, with 20 bases in the middle.